Following are 5 T cell receptor beta chains from one sample sequenced in a study of T cell repertoires in cytomegalovirus infection. TCRdb fed the reads into MiXCR, producing one record per CDR3 protein. Of about 100,000 distinct CDR3 sequences listed, more than 15% were seen once; the top ten hold less than 10%. Specimen: PBMCs. These receptors were taken from a human donor in good health (CMV status not recorded). Some clones in this sample may be carry-over from other donors' samples.

The V gene is TRBV10-2, the J gene TRBJ2-5; the D gene is possibly TRBD2 (6 bases). The germline CDR1 and CDR2 sequences are WSHSY and SAAADI. The CDR3 loop spans 14 amino acids. V lost 3 bases, J lost 1 base, and 9 bases lay in between. The chain's CDR3 is CASSDPRGQETQYF. The CDR3, as DNA: TGCGCCAGCAGTGATCCGCGGGGCCAAGAGACCCAGTACTTC.

This clonotype was seen only a few times. The rearrangement joins TRBV20-1 to TRBJ1-4; 8 nucleotides line up with TRBD1. The CDR3 runs 17 residues. V shed 6 bases and J 0 bases; nucleotides not matched to a gene: 12. Germline CDR1 and CDR2: DFQATT and SNEGSKA (reference sequence). The CDR3 bases are TGCAGTGCGCCCGGGACAGGCCTTACTTCAACTAATGAAAAACTGTTTTTT. This translates into CSAPGTGLTSTNEKLFF.

This clonotype has just one count. A read error is possible here, since a much larger clone lies one base away. V is TRBV7-9 and J is TRBJ2-7; D remains ambiguous. CDR1 SEHNR and CDR2 FQNEAQ come from the germline V gene (reference sequence). V dropped 1 base and J dropped 3 bases, with 1 base sitting between them. The CDR3 has 11 residues. The CDR3 reads CASSLVYEQYF. DNA of the CDR3: TGTGCCAGCAGCTTAGTCTACGAGCAGTACTTC.

This clonotype was detected a few times. The chain is built from TRBV19 and TRBJ1-1, with D uncertain. The V gene's germline CDR1 is LNHDA and CDR2 SQIVND (reference sequence). The length of the CDR3 is 10 residues. The V gene lost 8 bases and the J gene lost 1 base, with 2 bases spanning the gap. CDR3 coding DNA: TGTGCCAGTTGGAACACTGAAGCTTTCTTT. Protein product: CASWNTEAFF.

The chain has TRBV28 and TRBJ1-3; D might be TRBD1 (5 bases). The CDR3 sequence is 14 residues long. V was clipped by 4 bases and J by 0 bases, with 7 bases between them. The germline V gene encodes CDR1 MDHEN and CDR2 SYDVKM. The CDR3 coding sequence is TGTGCCAGCAGTTCACAGGCCTCTGGAAACACCATATATTTT. Translated: CASSSQASGNTIYF. The variable domain in full, with the rest retrieved from reference TRBV28 and TRBJ1-3, is DVKVTQSSRYLVKRTGEKVFLECVQDMDHENMFWYRQDPGLGLRLIYFSYDVKMKEKGDIPEGYSVSREKKERFSLILESASTNQTSMYLCASSSQASGNTIYFGEGSWLTVV.